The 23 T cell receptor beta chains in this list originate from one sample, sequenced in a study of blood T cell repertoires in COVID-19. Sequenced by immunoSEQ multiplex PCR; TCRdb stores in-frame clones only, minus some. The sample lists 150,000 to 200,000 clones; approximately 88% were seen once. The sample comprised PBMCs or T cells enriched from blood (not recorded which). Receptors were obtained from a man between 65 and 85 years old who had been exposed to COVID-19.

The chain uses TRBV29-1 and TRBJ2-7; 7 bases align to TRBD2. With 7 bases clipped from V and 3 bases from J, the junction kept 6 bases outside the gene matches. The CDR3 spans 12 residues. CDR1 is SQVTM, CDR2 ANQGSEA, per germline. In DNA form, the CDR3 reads TGCAGCGCCTCTACTAGCGACTACGAGCAGTACTTC. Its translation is CSASTSDYEQYF.

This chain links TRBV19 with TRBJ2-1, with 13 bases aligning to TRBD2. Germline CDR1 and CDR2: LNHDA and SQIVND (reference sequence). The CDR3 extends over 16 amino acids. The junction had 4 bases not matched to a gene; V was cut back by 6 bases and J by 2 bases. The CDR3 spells CASRGTSGEAYNEQFF. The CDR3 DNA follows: TGTGCCAGTAGGGGGACTAGCGGGGAGGCCTACAATGAGCAGTTCTTC.

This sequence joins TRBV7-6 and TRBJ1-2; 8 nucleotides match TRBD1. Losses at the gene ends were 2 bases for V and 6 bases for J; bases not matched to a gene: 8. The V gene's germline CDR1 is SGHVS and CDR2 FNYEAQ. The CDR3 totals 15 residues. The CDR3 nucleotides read TGTGCCAGCAGCTTAATTGGGACAGGCTCGGATGGCTACACCTTC. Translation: CASSLIGTGSDGYTF. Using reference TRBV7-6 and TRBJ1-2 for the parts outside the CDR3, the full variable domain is GAGVSQSPRYKVTKRGQDVALRCDPISGHVSLYWYRQALGQGPEFLTYFNYEAQQDKSGLPNDRFSAERPEGSISTLTIQRTEQRDSAMYRCASSLIGTGSDGYTFGSGTRLTVV.

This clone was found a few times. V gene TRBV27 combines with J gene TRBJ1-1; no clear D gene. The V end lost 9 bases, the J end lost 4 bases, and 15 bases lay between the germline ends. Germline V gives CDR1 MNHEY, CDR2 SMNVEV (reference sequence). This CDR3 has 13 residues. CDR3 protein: CASGIGEGTEAFF. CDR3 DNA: TGTGCCAGTGGGATCGGGGAGGGCACTGAAGCTTTCTTT.

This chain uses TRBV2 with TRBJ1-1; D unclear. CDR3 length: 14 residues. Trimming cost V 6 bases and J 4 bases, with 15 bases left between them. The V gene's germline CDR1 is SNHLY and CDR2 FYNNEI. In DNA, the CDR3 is TGTGCCAGCAGCGGGCGGGTGGTGGCCACTGAAGCTTTCTTT. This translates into CASSGRVVATEAFF.

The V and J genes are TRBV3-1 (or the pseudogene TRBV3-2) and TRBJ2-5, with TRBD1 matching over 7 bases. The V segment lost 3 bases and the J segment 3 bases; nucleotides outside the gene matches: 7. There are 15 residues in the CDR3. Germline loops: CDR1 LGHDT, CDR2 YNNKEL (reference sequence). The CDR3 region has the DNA TGTGCCAGCAGCCAGCCGACAGGGATGGAAGAGACCCAGTACTTC. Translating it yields CASSQPTGMEETQYF.

The CDR3: CASSLAGGLGETQYF. In DNA, the CDR3 is TGTGCCAGCAGCTTAGCGGGAGGGCTTGGAGAGACCCAGTACTTC. The V call is TRBV7-9, the J call TRBJ2-5; 7 bases match TRBD2. V was clipped by 0 bases and J by 4 bases; unmatched bases: 5. CDR1 is SEHNR, CDR2 FQNEAQ, per germline (reference sequence). The CDR3 is made up of 15 amino acids.

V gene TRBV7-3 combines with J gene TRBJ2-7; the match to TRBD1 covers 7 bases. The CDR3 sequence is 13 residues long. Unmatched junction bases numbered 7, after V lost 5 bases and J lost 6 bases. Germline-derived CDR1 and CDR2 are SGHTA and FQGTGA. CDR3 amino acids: CASSTDRVSEQYF. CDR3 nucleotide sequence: TGTGCCAGCAGCACTGACAGGGTCTCCGAGCAGTACTTC.

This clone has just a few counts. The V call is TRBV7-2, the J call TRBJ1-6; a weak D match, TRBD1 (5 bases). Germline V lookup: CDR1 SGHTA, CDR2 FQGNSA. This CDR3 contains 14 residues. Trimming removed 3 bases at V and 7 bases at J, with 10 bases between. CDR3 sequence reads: CASSLEQVNSPLHF. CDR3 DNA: TGTGCCAGCAGCTTGGAACAGGTGAATTCACCCCTCCACTTT.

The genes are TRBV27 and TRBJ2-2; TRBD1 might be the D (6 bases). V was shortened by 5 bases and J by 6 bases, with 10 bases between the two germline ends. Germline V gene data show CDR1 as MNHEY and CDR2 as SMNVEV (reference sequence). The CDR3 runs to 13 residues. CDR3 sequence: CASSNQGPGELFF. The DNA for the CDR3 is TGTGCCAGCAGTAATCAGGGGCCCGGGGAGCTGTTTTTT.

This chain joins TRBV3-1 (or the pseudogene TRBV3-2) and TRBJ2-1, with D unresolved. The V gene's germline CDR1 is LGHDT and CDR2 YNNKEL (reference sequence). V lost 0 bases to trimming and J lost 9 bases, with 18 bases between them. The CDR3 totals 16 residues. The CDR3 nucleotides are TGTGCCAGCAGCCAAGAAGCTCTCATCGCATCCGGTGAGCAGTTCTTC. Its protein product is CASSQEALIASGEQFF.

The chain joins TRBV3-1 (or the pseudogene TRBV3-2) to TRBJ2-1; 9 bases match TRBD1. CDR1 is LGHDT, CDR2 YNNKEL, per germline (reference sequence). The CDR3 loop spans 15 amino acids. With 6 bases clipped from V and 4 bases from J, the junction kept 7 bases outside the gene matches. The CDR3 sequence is CASRKQGARYNEQFF. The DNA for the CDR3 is TGTGCCAGCAGGAAACAGGGGGCGAGATACAATGAGCAGTTCTTC.

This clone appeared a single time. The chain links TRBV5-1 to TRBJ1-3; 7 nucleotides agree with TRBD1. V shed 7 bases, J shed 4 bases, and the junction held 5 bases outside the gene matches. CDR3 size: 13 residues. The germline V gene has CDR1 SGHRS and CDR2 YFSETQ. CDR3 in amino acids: CASSSGGGNTIYF. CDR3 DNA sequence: TGCGCCAGCTCCTCAGGGGGGGGAAACACCATATATTTT.

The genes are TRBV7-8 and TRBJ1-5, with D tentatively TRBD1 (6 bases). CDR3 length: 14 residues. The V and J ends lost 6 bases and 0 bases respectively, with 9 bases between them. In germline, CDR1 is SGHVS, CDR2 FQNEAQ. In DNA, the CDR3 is TGTGCCAGCAGGGGGGCGGGTAGCAATCAGCCCCAGCATTTT. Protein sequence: CASRGAGSNQPQHF.

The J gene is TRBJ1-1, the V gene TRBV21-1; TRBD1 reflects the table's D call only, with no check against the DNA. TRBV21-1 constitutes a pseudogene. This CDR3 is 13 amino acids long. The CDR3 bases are TGTGCCAGGGGGGGACAGGTGAACACTGAAGCTTTCTTT. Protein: CARGGQVNTEAFF.

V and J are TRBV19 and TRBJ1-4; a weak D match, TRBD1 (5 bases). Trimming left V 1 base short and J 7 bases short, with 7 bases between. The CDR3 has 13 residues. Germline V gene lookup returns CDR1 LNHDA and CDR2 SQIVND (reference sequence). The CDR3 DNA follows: TGTGCCAGTAGTATAGGGACACGTGAAAAACTGTTTTTT. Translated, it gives CASSIGTREKLFF.

CDR3: CASSWSLQGTKNIQYF. The CDR3 DNA sequence: TGTGCCAGCAGCTGGTCCTTACAGGGAACCAAAAACATTCAGTACTTC. The chain carries TRBV7-9 and TRBJ2-4, with D perhaps matching TRBD1 (6 bases). Germline loops: CDR1 SEHNR, CDR2 FQNEAQ (reference sequence). V was cut by 4 bases and J by 2 bases, with 15 bases left in between. The CDR3 has 16 amino acids.

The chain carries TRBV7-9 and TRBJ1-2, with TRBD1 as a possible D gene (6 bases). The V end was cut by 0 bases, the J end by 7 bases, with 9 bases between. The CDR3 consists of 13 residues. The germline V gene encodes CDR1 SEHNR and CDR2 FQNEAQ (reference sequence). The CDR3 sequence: CASSLAGGPGYTF. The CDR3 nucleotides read TGTGCCAGCAGCTTAGCGGGGGGGCCTGGCTACACCTTC.

The DNA of the CDR3 is TGTGCCAGCAGTTACCCACAGGTGATGATGAACACCGGGGAGCTGTTTTTT. It codes for CASSYPQVMMNTGELFF. V usage is TRBV6-2 or TRBV6-3 and J usage is TRBJ2-2; TRBD1 is a possible D gene (5 bases). This CDR3 is built from 17 residues. Germline V lookup: CDR1 MNHEY, CDR2 SVGEGT. V gave up 2 bases and J gave up 1 base, with 14 bases separating them.

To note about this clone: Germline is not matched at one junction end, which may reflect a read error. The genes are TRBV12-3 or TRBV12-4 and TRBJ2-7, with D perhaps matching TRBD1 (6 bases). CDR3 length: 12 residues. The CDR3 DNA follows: TGTGCCAGCAGCTTCGCCCAGGGGCTCCCGGACTTC. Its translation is CASSFAQGLPDF.

CDR3 bases: TGTGCCAGTAGTATAGGGACTGGCTATGGCTACACCTTC. Protein: CASSIGTGYGYTF. The chain recombines TRBV19 with TRBJ1-2; D is uncertain. The CDR3 is made up of 13 amino acids. The V end lost 1 base, the J end lost 4 bases, and 7 bases lay between the germline ends. Germline V gene lookup returns CDR1 LNHDA and CDR2 SQIVND (reference sequence).

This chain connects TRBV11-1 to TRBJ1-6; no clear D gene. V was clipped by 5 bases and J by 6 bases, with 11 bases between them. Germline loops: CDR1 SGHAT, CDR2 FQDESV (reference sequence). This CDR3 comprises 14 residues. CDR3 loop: CASSGEVRNSPLHF. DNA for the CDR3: TGTGCCAGCAGCGGGGAGGTTCGTAATTCACCCCTCCACTTT.

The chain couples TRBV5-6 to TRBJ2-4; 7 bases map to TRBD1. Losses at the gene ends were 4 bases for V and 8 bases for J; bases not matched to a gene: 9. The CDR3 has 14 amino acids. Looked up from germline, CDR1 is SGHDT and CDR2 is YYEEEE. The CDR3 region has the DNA TGTGCCAGCAGCCAACGAGGGGGCGTGGACATTCAGTACTTC. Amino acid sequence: CASSQRGGVDIQYF.